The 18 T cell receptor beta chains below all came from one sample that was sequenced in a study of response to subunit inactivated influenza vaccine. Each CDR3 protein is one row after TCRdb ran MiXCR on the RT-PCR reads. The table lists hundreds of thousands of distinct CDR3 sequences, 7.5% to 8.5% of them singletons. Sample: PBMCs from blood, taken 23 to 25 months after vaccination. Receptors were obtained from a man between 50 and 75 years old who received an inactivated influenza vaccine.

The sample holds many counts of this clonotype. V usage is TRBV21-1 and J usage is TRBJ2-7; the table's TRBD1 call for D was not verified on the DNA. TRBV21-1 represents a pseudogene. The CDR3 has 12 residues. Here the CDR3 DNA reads TGTGCCCCCTTGGCAGGGGACTACGAGCAGTACTTC. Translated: CAPLAGDYEQYF.

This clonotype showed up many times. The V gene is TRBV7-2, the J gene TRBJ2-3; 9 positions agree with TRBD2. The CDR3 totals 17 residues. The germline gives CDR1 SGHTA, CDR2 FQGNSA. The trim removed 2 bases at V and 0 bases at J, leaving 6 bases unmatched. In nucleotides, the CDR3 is TGTGCCAGCAGCTTAAGATGGACTAGCGATAGCACAGATACGCAGTATTTT. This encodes CASSLRWTSDSTDTQYF.

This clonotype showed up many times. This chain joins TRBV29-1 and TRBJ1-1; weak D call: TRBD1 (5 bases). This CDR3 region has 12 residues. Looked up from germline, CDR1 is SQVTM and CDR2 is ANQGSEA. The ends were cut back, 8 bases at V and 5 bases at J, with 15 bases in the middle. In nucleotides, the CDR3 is TGCAGCCCATGGACACCGGGTACTGAAGCTTTCTTT. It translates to CSPWTPGTEAFF.

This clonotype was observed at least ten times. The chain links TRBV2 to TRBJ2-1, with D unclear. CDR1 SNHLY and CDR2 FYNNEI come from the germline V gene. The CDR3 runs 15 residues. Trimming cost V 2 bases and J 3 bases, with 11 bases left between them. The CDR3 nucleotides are TGTGCCAGCAGTGAAATTTTAGGCCACTACAATGAGCAGTTCTTC. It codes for CASSEILGHYNEQFF.

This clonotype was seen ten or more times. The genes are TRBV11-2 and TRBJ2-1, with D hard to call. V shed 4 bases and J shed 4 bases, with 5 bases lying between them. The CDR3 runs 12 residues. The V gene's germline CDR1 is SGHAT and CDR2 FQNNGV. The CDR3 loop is CASSSPYNEQFF. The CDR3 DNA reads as TGTGCCAGCAGCTCCCCGTACAATGAGCAGTTCTTC.

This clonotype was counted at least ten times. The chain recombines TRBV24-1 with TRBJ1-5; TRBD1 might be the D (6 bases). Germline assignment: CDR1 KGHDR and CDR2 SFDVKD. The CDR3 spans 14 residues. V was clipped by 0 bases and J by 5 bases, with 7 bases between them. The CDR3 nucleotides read TGTGCCACCAGTGATTTGAAGGGGGATCAGCCCCAGCATTTT. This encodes CATSDLKGDQPQHF.

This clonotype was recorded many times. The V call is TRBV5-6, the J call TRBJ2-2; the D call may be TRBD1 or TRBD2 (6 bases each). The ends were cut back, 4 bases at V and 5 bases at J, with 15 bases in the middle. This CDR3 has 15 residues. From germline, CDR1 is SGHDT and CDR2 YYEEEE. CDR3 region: CASSVGGLVTGELFF. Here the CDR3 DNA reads TGTGCCAGCAGCGTCGGGGGCCTGGTTACCGGGGAGCTGTTTTTT.

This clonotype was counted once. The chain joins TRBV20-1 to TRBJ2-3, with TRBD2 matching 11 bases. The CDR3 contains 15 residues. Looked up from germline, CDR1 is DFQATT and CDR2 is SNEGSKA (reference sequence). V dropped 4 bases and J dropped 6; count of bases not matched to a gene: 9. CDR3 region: CSAIGSGGAGDTQYF. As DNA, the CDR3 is TGCAGTGCTATAGGTAGCGGGGGGGCCGGGGATACGCAGTATTTT.

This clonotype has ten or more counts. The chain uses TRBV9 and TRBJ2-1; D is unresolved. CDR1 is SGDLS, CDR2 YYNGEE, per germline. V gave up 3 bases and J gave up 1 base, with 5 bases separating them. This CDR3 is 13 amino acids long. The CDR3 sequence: CASSADSYNEQFF. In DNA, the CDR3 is TGTGCCAGCAGCGCCGATTCCTACAATGAGCAGTTCTTC.

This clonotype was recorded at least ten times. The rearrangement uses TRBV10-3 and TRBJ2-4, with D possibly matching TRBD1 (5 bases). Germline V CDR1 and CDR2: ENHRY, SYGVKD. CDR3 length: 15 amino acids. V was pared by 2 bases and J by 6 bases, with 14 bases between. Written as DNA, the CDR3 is TGTGCCATCAGTGAGAGGGGCCGAGACAGAAACATTCAGTACTTC. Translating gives CAISERGRDRNIQYF.

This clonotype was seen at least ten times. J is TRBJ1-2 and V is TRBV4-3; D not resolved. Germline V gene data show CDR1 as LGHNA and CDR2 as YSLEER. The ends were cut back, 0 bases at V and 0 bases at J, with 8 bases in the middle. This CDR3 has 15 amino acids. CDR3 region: CASSQDHRANYGYTF. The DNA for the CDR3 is TGCGCCAGCAGCCAAGATCACCGCGCTAACTATGGCTACACCTTC.

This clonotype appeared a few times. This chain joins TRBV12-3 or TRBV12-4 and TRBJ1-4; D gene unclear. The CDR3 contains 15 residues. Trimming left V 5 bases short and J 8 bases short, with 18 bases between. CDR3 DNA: TGTGCCAGCAGTCCCTGGGGTCGTGAGGGAGAAAAACTGTTTTTT. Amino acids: CASSPWGREGEKLFF.

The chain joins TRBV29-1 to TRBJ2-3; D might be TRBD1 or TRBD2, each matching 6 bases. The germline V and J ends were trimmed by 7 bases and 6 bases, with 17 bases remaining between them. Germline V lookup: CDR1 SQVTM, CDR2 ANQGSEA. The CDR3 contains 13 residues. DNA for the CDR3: TGCAGCGCCTCACGGGGGCCCACTGATACGCAGTATTTT. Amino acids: CSASRGPTDTQYF.

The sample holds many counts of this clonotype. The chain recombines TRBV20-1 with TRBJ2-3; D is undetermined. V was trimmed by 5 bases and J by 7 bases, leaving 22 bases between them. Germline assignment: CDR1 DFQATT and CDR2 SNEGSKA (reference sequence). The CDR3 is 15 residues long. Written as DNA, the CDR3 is TGCAGTGCTCCCCGGTGGCTGCCCGTTGCAAATACGCAGTATTTT. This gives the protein CSAPRWLPVANTQYF.

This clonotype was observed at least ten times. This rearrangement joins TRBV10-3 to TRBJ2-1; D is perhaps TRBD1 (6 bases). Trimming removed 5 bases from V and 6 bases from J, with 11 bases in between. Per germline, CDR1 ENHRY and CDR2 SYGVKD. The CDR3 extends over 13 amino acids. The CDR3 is CAISQGRGNEQFF. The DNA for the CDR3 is TGTGCCATCAGTCAGGGGCGCGGCAATGAGCAGTTCTTC.

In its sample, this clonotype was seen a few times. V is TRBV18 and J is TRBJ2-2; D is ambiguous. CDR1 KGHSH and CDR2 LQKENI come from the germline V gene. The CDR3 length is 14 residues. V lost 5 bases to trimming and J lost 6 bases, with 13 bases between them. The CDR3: CASSTADLPGELFF. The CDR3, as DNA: TGTGCCAGCTCAACGGCCGATCTGCCCGGGGAGCTGTTTTTT.

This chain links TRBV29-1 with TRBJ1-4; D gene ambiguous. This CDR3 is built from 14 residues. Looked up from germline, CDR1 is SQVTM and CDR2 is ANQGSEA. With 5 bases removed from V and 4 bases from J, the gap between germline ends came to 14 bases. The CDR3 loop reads CSVSGGQINEKLFF. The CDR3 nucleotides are TGCAGCGTTTCGGGTGGGCAGATTAATGAAAAACTGTTTTTT.

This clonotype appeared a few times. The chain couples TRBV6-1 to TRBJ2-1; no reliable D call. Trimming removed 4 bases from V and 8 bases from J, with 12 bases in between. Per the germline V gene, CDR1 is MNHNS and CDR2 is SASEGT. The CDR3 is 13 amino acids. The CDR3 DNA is TGTGCCAGCAGTGTGCGAAGGGCCTATGAGCAGTTCTTC. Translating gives CASSVRRAYEQFF.